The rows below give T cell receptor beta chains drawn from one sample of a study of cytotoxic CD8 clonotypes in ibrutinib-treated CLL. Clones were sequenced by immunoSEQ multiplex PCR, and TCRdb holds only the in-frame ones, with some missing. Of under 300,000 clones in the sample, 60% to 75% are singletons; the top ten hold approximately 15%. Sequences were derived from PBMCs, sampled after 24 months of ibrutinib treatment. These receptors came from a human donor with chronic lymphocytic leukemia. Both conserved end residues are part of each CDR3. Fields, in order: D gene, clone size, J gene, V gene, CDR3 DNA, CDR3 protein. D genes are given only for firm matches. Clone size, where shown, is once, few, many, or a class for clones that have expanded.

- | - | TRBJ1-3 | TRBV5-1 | TGCGCCAGCAGCTTAGAACAGGGCTCTGGAAACACCATATATTTT | CASSLEQGSGNTIYF
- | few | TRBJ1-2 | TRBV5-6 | TGTGCCAGCAGCTTTCAGGGGTCCCTTGGCTACACCTTC | CASSFQGSLGYTF
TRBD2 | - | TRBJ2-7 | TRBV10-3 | TGTGCCATCAGTGTAAATAGCGGGATCGCAGGGGAGCAGTACTTC | CAISVNSGIAGEQYF
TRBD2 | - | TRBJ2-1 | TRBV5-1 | TGCGCCAGCAGCATCTGGACTAGCGGAACAATGAAGCAGTTCTTC | CASSIWTSGTMKQFF
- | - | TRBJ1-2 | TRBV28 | TGTGCCAGCAGTCGAGGAAGGACGGTCTATGGCTACACCTTC | CASSRGRTVYGYTF
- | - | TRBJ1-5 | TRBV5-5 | TGTGCCAGCAGCTTGGGCCGCGATCAGCCCCAGCATTTT | CASSLGRDQPQHF
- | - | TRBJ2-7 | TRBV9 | TGTGCCAGCAGCGATGGAGGCAGCTCCTACGAGCAGTACTTC | CASSDGGSSYEQYF
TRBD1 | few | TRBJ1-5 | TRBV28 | TGTGCCAGCAGATCCGGGACAGGGGGCATAGGGCCCCAGCATTTT | CASRSGTGGIGPQHF
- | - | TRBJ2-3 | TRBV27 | TGTGCCAGCAGTTTTAGAGGGACAGATACGCAGTATTTT | CASSFRGTDTQYF
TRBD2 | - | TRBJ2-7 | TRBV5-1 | TGCGCCAGCACCGAAGGGACTAGCGGGAGTGGTGAGCAGTACTTC | CASTEGTSGSGEQYF
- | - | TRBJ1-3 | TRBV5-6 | TGTGCCAGCTCCAACAAGGATGGAAACACCATATATTTT | CASSNKDGNTIYF
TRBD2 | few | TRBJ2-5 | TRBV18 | TGTGCCAGCTCACCCGGGACTAGTCAGGAGACCCAGTACTTC | CASSPGTSQETQYF
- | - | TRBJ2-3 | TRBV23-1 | TGCGCCAGCAGTCAATCGTCCCAGAGCACAGATACGCAGTATTTT | CASSQSSQSTDTQYF
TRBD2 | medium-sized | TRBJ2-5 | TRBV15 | TGTGCCACCAGCGGAATAGCGGGGGAGACCCAGTACTTC | CATSGIAGETQYF
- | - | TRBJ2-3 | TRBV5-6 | TGTGCCAGCAGCTTGGTTCCAGGGTCCGTCGATACGCAGTATTTT | CASSLVPGSVDTQYF
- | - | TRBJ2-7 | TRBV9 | TGTGCCAGCAGCGTCGGGGGAGTTGATTTGTACGAGCAGTACTTC | CASSVGGVDLYEQYF
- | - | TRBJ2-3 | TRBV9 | TGTGCCAGCAGCCTGCGGGGTAGACCAGATACGCAGTATTTT | CASSLRGRPDTQYF
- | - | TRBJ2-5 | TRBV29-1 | TGCAGCGCGATCCCGAAGGGGGCGGGGGAGACCCAGTACTTC | CSAIPKGAGETQYF
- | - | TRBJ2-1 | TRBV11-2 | TGTGCCAGCAGCCCTAGGGGGGGAGGGCCTGGCAATGAGCAGTTCTTC | CASSPRGGGPGNEQFF
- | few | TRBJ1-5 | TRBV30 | TGTGCCTGGAGTGAAACCAATCAGCCCCAGCATTTT | CAWSETNQPQHF
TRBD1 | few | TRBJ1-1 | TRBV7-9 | TGTGCCAGCAGCTTAGGGGGGACAGACCACACTGAAGCTTTCTTT | CASSLGGTDHTEAFF
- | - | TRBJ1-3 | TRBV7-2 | TGTGCCAGCAGCGAACCCAATGGAAACACCATATATTTT | CASSEPNGNTIYF
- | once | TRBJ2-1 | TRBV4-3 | TGCGCCAGCAGCCAAGAGGGGCAGTCGAGCTCCTACAATGAGCAGTTCTTC | CASSQEGQSSSYNEQFF
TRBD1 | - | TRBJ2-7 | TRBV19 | TGTGCCAGTAGTAGGCCGGGACAGGGGATCTACGAGCAGTACTTC | CASSRPGQGIYEQYF
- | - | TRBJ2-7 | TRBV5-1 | TGCGCCAGCAGCTTGTTGGGCCGAACCTACGAGCAGTACTTC | CASSLLGRTYEQYF
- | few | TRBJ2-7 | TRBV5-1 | TGCGCCAGCAGCTTGGTTCTCCAAGGGAGCTACGAGCAGTACTTC | CASSLVLQGSYEQYF
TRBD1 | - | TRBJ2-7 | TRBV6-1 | TGTGCCAGCAGCCCCCGGGACAGGGGATACTACGAGCAGTACTTC | CASSPRDRGYYEQYF
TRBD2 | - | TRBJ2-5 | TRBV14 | TGTGCCAGCAGCTCAAGACTAGCGGGAGGGCCGGAGGAGACCCAGTACTTC | CASSSRLAGGPEETQYF
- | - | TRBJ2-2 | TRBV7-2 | TGTGCCAGCAGCATCGGCCTTATGGGGGCCGGGGAGCTGTTTTTT | CASSIGLMGAGELFF
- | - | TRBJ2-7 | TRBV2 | TGTGCCAGCAGTGAAGGGGCACGGGGTGGAGAGCAGTACTTC | CASSEGARGGEQYF
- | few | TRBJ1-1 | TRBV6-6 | TGTGCCAGCAGTCCGGCGGGACTAAGTGGGACTGAAGCTTTCTTT | CASSPAGLSGTEAFF